These 11 T cell receptor beta chains originate from one sample sequenced in a study of cytomegalovirus exposure and HLA in healthy donors (dated by TCRdb to between 2016 and 2019). Library preparation was by the immunoSEQ multiplex PCR assay. This is the immuneACCESS table as TCRdb keeps it, with only in-frame sequences that have V and J called. A part of the clones is gone; compared with another copy, unresolved V genes explain less than half, and the rest is unexplained. A total of approximately 49,000 clones appear in this sample, about 91% of them only once. Over 1.1% of the sample belongs to the ten largest clones. Sequencing was carried out using PBMCs. The receptors come from a man younger than 35 in good health and CMV-seronegative.

This clone came up once. The V call is TRBV7-8, the J call TRBJ2-1, with 7 nucleotides matching TRBD2. The V segment lost 8 bases and the J segment 4 bases; nucleotides outside the gene matches: 11. Germline V gene data show CDR1 as SGHVS and CDR2 as FQNEAQ. The CDR3 length is 15 residues. CDR3 sequence (DNA): TGTGCCAGCCGCTCGAGGGGAGGGCCTTACAATGAGCAGTTCTTC. It specifies CASRSRGGPYNEQFF.

The chain carries TRBV11-1 and TRBJ2-7, with D perhaps TRBD2 (5 bases). V was trimmed by 5 bases and J by 4 bases, leaving 15 bases between them. Germline V lookup: CDR1 SGHAT, CDR2 FQDESV (reference sequence). The CDR3 length is 14 residues. The CDR3 DNA sequence: TGTGCCAGCAGCCCACCTCGACGGGGTTACGAGCAGTACTTC. Residues: CASSPPRRGYEQYF.

The chain uses TRBV19 and TRBJ1-2; tentative D call: TRBD1 (6 bases). This CDR3 is built from 17 residues. Trimming pared 5 bases from V and 4 bases from J, leaving 23 bases between. Germline V gene lookup returns CDR1 LNHDA and CDR2 SQIVND (reference sequence). CDR3 DNA: TGTGCCAGTAGTTTGGGCCAGGGGTCCTCTACCATCTATGGCTACACCTTC. Translation: CASSLGQGSSTIYGYTF.

The J gene is TRBJ2-1, the V gene TRBV15; 9 bases fit TRBD2. V lost 5 bases to trimming and J lost 5 bases; unmatched junction nucleotides: 4. The CDR3 runs 14 residues. Germline V lookup: CDR1 LNHNV, CDR2 YYDKDF (reference sequence). CDR3 coding DNA: TGTGCCACCAGCTTGGGACTAGCAGACAATGAGCAGTTCTTC. Protein product: CATSLGLADNEQFF.

The J gene is TRBJ2-2, the V gene TRBV11-2; 10 bases agree with TRBD1. The CDR3 length is 17 residues. V was clipped by 1 base and J by 8 bases; unmatched bases: 10. CDR1 and CDR2 from the germline V gene are SGHAT and FQNNGV. Here the CDR3 DNA reads TGTGCCAGCAGCTTAGCGCCCGGGACAGGGGATAGGGGGGAGCTGTTTTTT. This encodes CASSLAPGTGDRGELFF.

V usage is TRBV6-5 and J usage is TRBJ1-1, with D hard to call. Germline values: CDR1 MNHEY, CDR2 SVGAGI. The length of the CDR3 is 12 residues. The V end was cut by 5 bases, the J end by 1 base, with 5 bases between. This chain's CDR3 is CASSLRNTEAFF. CDR3 DNA sequence: TGTGCCAGCAGTCTGAGGAACACTGAAGCTTTCTTT.

The CDR3 DNA reads as TGTGCCAGCAGCTTGGTACCAGATACGAACTATGGCTACACCTTC. It specifies CASSLVPDTNYGYTF. V is TRBV7-3 and J is TRBJ1-2; D is undetermined. The ends were cut back, 3 bases at V and 2 bases at J, with 13 bases in the middle. CDR1 is SGHTA, CDR2 FQGTGA, per germline. CDR3 length: 15 amino acids.

The chain carries TRBV27 and TRBJ1-4; D is perhaps TRBD1 (5 bases). The germline V gene encodes CDR1 MNHEY and CDR2 SMNVEV (reference sequence). CDR3 length: 14 amino acids. Trimming removed 2 bases from V and 10 bases from J, with 14 bases in between. As DNA, the CDR3 is TGTGCCAGCAGTTTAGGGAGGGGTCTCGGAAAACTGTTTTTT. This encodes CASSLGRGLGKLFF.

This chain joins TRBV6-6 and TRBJ2-2, with D unclear. The CDR3 covers 16 residues. Trimming took off 8 bases at V and 2 bases at J, with 18 bases between the two ends. Germline V gene lookup returns CDR1 MNHNY and CDR2 SVGAGI (reference sequence). CDR3 loop: CASRIAVTINTGELFF. The DNA of the CDR3 is TGTGCCAGCCGTATAGCAGTCACGATAAACACCGGGGAGCTGTTTTTT.

This chain links TRBV5-1 with TRBJ2-5; 10 nucleotides line up with TRBD2. V gave up 0 bases and J gave up 5 bases; unmatched junction bases: 4. This CDR3 is built from 15 residues. The V gene's germline CDR1 is SGHRS and CDR2 YFSETQ. The chain's CDR3 is CASSLAGTSEETQYF. Here the CDR3 DNA reads TGCGCCAGCAGCTTGGCTGGGACTAGCGAGGAGACCCAGTACTTC.

This chain connects TRBV10-1 to TRBJ2-2, with 8 positions matching TRBD2. With 3 bases clipped from V and 3 bases from J, the junction kept 9 bases outside the gene matches. Germline values: CDR1 WNHNN, CDR2 SYGVQD (reference sequence). The length of the CDR3 is 17 residues. The CDR3 nucleotides read TGCGCCAGCAGTGATAGGCTAGCGGGTTACTACACCGGGGAGCTGTTTTTT. Protein product: CASSDRLAGYYTGELFF.